Shown below are 31 T cell receptor beta chains from a single sample sequenced in a study of a mutant IDH1 vaccine in newly diagnosed glioma (dated by TCRdb to the early 2020s). The library was generated by the immunoSEQ multiplex PCR assay. Imported from immuneACCESS, the table was reduced by TCRdb to in-frame sequences with V and J called. These copies leave out some clones; in studies compared against another copy, an unresolved V gene accounts for under half, and the cause of the remainder is not known. Across this sample there are about 64,000 clones, with about 88% seen only once. The top ten clonotypes cover about 8.2% of the sample. Taken with the paper, the label for time point translates to: week 11, during vaccination. A 20-mer mutant IDH1 peptide at 300 micrograms in Montanide made up each vaccine dose, which was injected subcutaneously together with topical imiquimod. Antigen specificity for these receptors is unknown.

The sequences come from PBMCs, collected from a glioma patient whose treatment included an IDH1 peptide vaccine. These receptors all stem from a woman in her forties or fifties with glioma.

This clone was seen a single time. The V gene is TRBV11-1, the J gene TRBJ2-5; TRBD1 or TRBD2 may be the D gene (5 bases each). This CDR3 has 15 amino acids. Germline CDR1 is SGHAT and CDR2 is FQDESV (reference sequence). The V end lost 7 bases, the J end lost 5 bases, and 20 bases lay between the germline ends. CDR3 sequence reads: CASTHGGPIVETQYF. CDR3 sequence (DNA): TGTGCCAGCACCCATGGGGGTCCCATCGTGGAGACCCAGTACTTC.

This sequence joins TRBV7-8 and TRBJ1-1, with no clear D. Germline V lookup: CDR1 SGHVS, CDR2 FQNEAQ. The CDR3 spans 13 residues. Trimming shortened V by 1 base and J by 4 bases, and 7 bases separated the two germline ends. This CDR3 reads CASSLGLGTEAFF. The CDR3 DNA reads TGTGCCAGCAGCTTAGGCCTGGGCACTGAAGCTTTCTTT. Full variable domain (outside the CDR3, taken from reference TRBV7-8 and TRBJ1-1): GAGVSQSPRYKVAKRGQDVALRCDPISGHVSLFWYQQALGQGPEFLTYFQNEAQLDKSGLPSDRFFAERPEGSVSTLKIQRTQQEDSAVYLCASSLGLGTEAFFGQGTRLTVV.

This chain uses TRBV10-3 with TRBJ1-1, with D unclear. CDR1 is ENHRY and CDR2 is SYGVKD in the germline V gene. The CDR3 length is 14 residues. Trimming took off 0 bases at V and 0 bases at J, with 5 bases between the two ends. CDR3 sequence reads: CAISESELNTEAFF. The DNA for the CDR3 is TGTGCCATCAGTGAGTCCGAGTTGAACACTGAAGCTTTCTTT.

This chain connects TRBV6-1 to TRBJ2-5; D perhaps matches TRBD1 (6 bases). Germline lookup yields CDR1 MNHNS and CDR2 SASEGT. Trimming cost V 5 bases and J 1 base, with 14 bases left between them. This CDR3 comprises 15 residues. As DNA, the CDR3 is TGTGCCAGCAGTCCCCAGGAAGGGGGCCAAGAGACCCAGTACTTC. Protein sequence: CASSPQEGGQETQYF.

The chain has TRBV9 and TRBJ2-7, with TRBD1 as a possible D gene (5 bases). V was pared by 0 bases and J by 2 bases, with 15 bases between. The CDR3 is 16 residues long. Germline loops: CDR1 SGDLS, CDR2 YYNGEE. CDR3 protein: CASSVEGVGQTYEQYF. The CDR3 DNA sequence: TGTGCCAGCAGCGTAGAAGGGGTGGGGCAGACCTACGAGCAGTACTTC.

The chain joins TRBV4-1 to TRBJ1-5; 7 bases map to TRBD1. The V and J ends lost 1 base and 3 bases, in that order; junction bases with no gene match: 9. CDR1 and CDR2 from the germline V gene are MGHRA and YSYEKL. CDR3 length equals 17 residues. CDR3: CASSQAKQGTINQPQHF. The CDR3 coding sequence is TGCGCCAGCAGCCAAGCTAAACAGGGGACCATCAATCAGCCCCAGCATTTT.

The chain combines TRBV7-9 with TRBJ1-5; D gene uncertain. Germline loops: CDR1 SEHNR, CDR2 FQNEAQ (reference sequence). The CDR3 extends over 14 amino acids. The V and J ends lost 5 bases and 3 bases respectively, with 11 bases between them. The DNA for the CDR3 is TGTGCCAGCAGCCAGGACGCCTTCAATCAGCCCCAGCATTTT. Its translation: CASSQDAFNQPQHF.

The gene calls are TRBV25-1 and TRBJ2-1; D gene uncertain. V lost 8 bases and J lost 2, with 16 bases in between. This CDR3 is 15 amino acids long. In germline, CDR1 is MGHDK, CDR2 SYGVNS. In DNA form, the CDR3 reads TGTGCCAGCGGAGCTCTAACAGCCGCCTACAATGAGCAGTTCTTC. It codes for CASGALTAAYNEQFF.

In regard to this clone: One junction end does not reproduce the germline sequence, and a read error may be involved. The chain employs TRBV28 and TRBJ2-7; perhaps TRBD1 as D (6 bases). Germline V gene lookup returns CDR1 MDHEN and CDR2 SYDVKM. The CDR3 sequence is 13 residues long. The CDR3 DNA reads TGTGCCAGCAGTTTGGACAGTTCCTTCGAGCAGTACTTC. This sequence encodes CASSLDSSFEQYF. Supplemented by reference TRBV28 and TRBJ2-7, the full variable domain reads DVKVTQSSRYLVKRTGEKVFLECVQDMDHENMFWYRQDPGLGLRLIYFSYDVKMKEKGDIPEGYSVSREKKERFSLILESASTNQTSMYLCASSLDSSFEQYFGPGTRLTVT.

The rearrangement uses TRBV14 and TRBJ2-1, with a tentative D call TRBD1 (6 bases). V was cut by 1 base and J by 7 bases, with 17 bases left in between. Germline CDR1 SGHDN, CDR2 FVKESK. The CDR3 covers 16 residues. CDR3 in amino acids: CASSQVLPGDVNEQFF. As DNA, the CDR3 is TGTGCCAGCAGCCAAGTTCTCCCAGGGGATGTGAATGAGCAGTTCTTC.

The chain carries TRBV2 and TRBJ1-5; D may be TRBD1 (5 bases). CDR3 length: 16 residues. V lost 6 bases and J lost 6, with 21 bases in between. Germline values: CDR1 SNHLY, CDR2 FYNNEI. CDR3 in amino acids: CASSTRPGGLGQPQHF. In DNA, the CDR3 is TGTGCCAGCAGCACCAGACCGGGGGGGTTAGGTCAGCCCCAGCATTTT.

This chain connects TRBV6-5 to TRBJ2-2; maybe TRBD1 (6 bases). The germline V gene has CDR1 MNHEY and CDR2 SVGAGI. This CDR3 comprises 15 residues. Trimming shortened V by 5 bases and J by 0 bases, and 10 bases separated the two germline ends. The CDR3 sequence: CASSIQGANTGELFF. DNA for the CDR3: TGTGCCAGCAGTATACAGGGCGCGAACACCGGGGAGCTGTTTTTT.

The rearrangement links TRBV10-3 to TRBJ2-1, with 13 positions matching TRBD2. This CDR3 spans 15 amino acids. The J segment lost 8 bases and the V segment lost 8 bases, leaving 9 bases of the junction unmatched. Germline CDR1 and CDR2: ENHRY and SYGVKD. The CDR3 is CAIARLAGGRYEQFF. DNA for the CDR3: TGTGCCATCGCCCGACTAGCGGGGGGCCGCTATGAGCAGTTCTTC.

The chain uses TRBV18 and TRBJ1-5, with 8 bases matching TRBD1. Germline trimming cut 5 bases from V and 3 bases from J; bases unmatched to any gene: 3. The germline CDR1 and CDR2 sequences are KGHSH and LQKENI. The CDR3 is 14 residues long. CDR3 sequence: CASSETGDNQPQHF. Written as DNA, the CDR3 is TGTGCCAGCTCAGAGACAGGGGACAATCAGCCCCAGCATTTT.

The table lists this clone with a few counts. The chain employs TRBV6-5 and TRBJ1-5; no clear D. V was clipped by 4 bases and J by 7 bases, with 8 bases between them. CDR1 and CDR2 (germline): MNHEY, SVGAGI. The CDR3 has 12 amino acids. The CDR3 region has the DNA TGTGCCAGCAGTTCCTTGGGCCAGCCCCAGCATTTT. This gives the protein CASSSLGQPQHF.

The chain couples TRBV27 to TRBJ2-2, with 11 bases matching TRBD2. In germline, CDR1 is MNHEY, CDR2 SMNVEV (reference sequence). CDR3 length: 14 amino acids. V trimming: 6 bases; J trimming: 5 bases; junction bases outside the gene matches: 2. The CDR3 coding sequence is TGTGCCAGCAGAGTAGCGGGGGGGACCGGGGAGCTGTTTTTT. Translation: CASRVAGGTGELFF.

The sample holds a few counts of this clone. CDR3 in DNA: TGTGCCAGTCGCCCGGCAGGGATACTGATGAACACTGAAGCTTTCTTT. This gives the protein CASRPAGILMNTEAFF. V usage is TRBV19 and J usage is TRBJ1-1; D is possibly TRBD1 (5 bases). Germline assignment: CDR1 LNHDA and CDR2 SQIVND (reference sequence). V lost 8 bases to trimming and J lost 0 bases, with 19 bases between them. This CDR3 has 16 residues.

The chain is built from TRBV7-2 and TRBJ2-2; 10 bases line up with TRBD1. V was clipped by 4 bases and J by 4 bases; unmatched bases: 15. Germline loops: CDR1 SGHTA, CDR2 FQGNSA. This CDR3 has 19 residues. The CDR3 region is CASSSTSRDRGYLTGELFF. The CDR3 nucleotides read TGTGCCAGCAGCTCCACCTCCAGGGACAGGGGCTATCTCACCGGGGAGCTGTTTTTT.

The chain combines TRBV7-9 with TRBJ2-7, with D possibly matching TRBD1 (5 bases). Looked up from germline, CDR1 is SEHNR and CDR2 is FQNEAQ (reference sequence). Deletions cut 3 bases from V and 3 bases from J, with 12 bases between. This CDR3 is built from 14 residues. CDR3 bases: TGTGCCAGCAGCTTCCGCTCAGGGTTCTACGAGCAGTACTTC. This sequence encodes CASSFRSGFYEQYF.

The V call is TRBV29-1, the J call TRBJ1-1; D unresolved. CDR1 is SQVTM and CDR2 is ANQGSEA in the germline V gene. V dropped 3 bases and J dropped 1 base, with 6 bases sitting between them. This CDR3 has 12 amino acids. The CDR3 DNA reads TGCAGCGTTGAGGCCGGGAACACTGAAGCTTTCTTT. Translation gives CSVEAGNTEAFF.

The rearrangement joins TRBV27 to TRBJ2-1, with 14 bases lining up with TRBD2. Trimming cost V 10 bases and J 7 bases; bases outside gene matches: 6. The CDR3 has 14 residues. Germline V gene data show CDR1 as MNHEY and CDR2 as SMNVEV (reference sequence). CDR3 region: CATLGLAGANEQFF. CDR3 sequence (DNA): TGTGCCACCTTGGGACTAGCGGGGGCTAATGAGCAGTTCTTC.

The CDR3 here is CASTAVGESPLHF. Written as DNA, the CDR3 is TGTGCCAGCACGGCCGTAGGGGAGTCACCCCTCCACTTT. V usage is TRBV2 and J usage is TRBJ1-6; possible D gene TRBD1, 5 bases. The germline V gene has CDR1 SNHLY and CDR2 FYNNEI. This CDR3 contains 13 residues. V was clipped by 7 bases and J by 10 bases, with 14 bases between them.

This clone came up a few times. The sample carries other DNA sequences with the same CDR3. The chain combines TRBV9 with TRBJ1-1; no firm D call. The length of the CDR3 is 13 residues. Germline values: CDR1 SGDLS, CDR2 YYNGEE. V was cut by 2 bases and J by 1 base, with 6 bases left in between. The CDR3 region has the DNA TGTGCCAGCAGCGTCGAAGGGAACACTGAAGCTTTCTTT. Encoded protein: CASSVEGNTEAFF. The full variable domain, with the rest looked up from reference TRBV9 and TRBJ1-1, is DSGVTQTPKHLITATGQRVTLRCSPRSGDLSVYWYQQSLDQGLQFLIQYYNGEERAKGNILERFSAQQFPDLHSELNLSSLELGDSALYFCASSVEGNTEAFFGQGTRLTVV.

The chain employs TRBV6-1 and TRBJ2-7; 9 bases are shared with TRBD1. The CDR3 is made up of 15 amino acids. J lost 2 bases, V lost 6 bases, and 8 bases had no gene match. Germline assignment: CDR1 MNHNS and CDR2 SASEGT. CDR3: CASRVQGAPPYEQYF. The CDR3 nucleotides are TGTGCCAGCAGGGTACAGGGGGCTCCCCCCTACGAGCAGTACTTC.

CDR3 nucleotide sequence: TGTGCCAGCAGAAAGACGGCAACCTACGAGCAGTACTTC. This sequence encodes CASRKTATYEQYF. This sequence joins TRBV6-5 and TRBJ2-7; D ambiguous. The germline V gene has CDR1 MNHEY and CDR2 SVGAGI. This CDR3 has 13 residues. The V end lost 6 bases, the J end lost 2 bases, and 11 bases lay between the germline ends.

The chain recombines TRBV4-1 with TRBJ1-6; D perhaps matches TRBD1 (6 bases). The CDR3 is 15 residues long. With 2 bases removed from V and 10 bases from J, the gap between germline ends came to 15 bases. CDR1 MGHRA and CDR2 YSYEKL come from the germline V gene. CDR3: CASSQTGGPGSPLHF. CDR3 bases: TGCGCCAGCAGCCAAACGGGGGGGCCTGGGTCACCCCTCCACTTT.

There are a few counts of this clone. This chain uses TRBV5-8 with TRBJ2-1; perhaps TRBD1 as D (5 bases). Trimming took off 1 base at V and 7 bases at J, with 15 bases between the two ends. The CDR3 runs to 15 residues. Germline loops: CDR1 SGHTS, CDR2 YDEGEE. The CDR3: CASSLIGAKGNEQFF. The CDR3 nucleotides read TGTGCCAGCAGCTTGATTGGGGCGAAGGGAAATGAGCAGTTCTTC.

The chain combines TRBV2 with TRBJ1-6; 7 nucleotides align to TRBD1. CDR1 is SNHLY, CDR2 FYNNEI, per germline. V lost 8 bases and J lost 4; bases outside the gene matches: 2. The CDR3 is 13 amino acids. The CDR3 is CASLRGYNSPLHF. Written as DNA, the CDR3 is TGTGCCAGCCTCAGGGGGTATAATTCACCCCTCCACTTT.

The CDR3 coding sequence is TGTGCCAGCAGTCCGGGCAGTAGCTCCTACGAGCAGTACTTC. This codes for CASSPGSSSYEQYF. The chain employs TRBV2 and TRBJ2-7, with D unclear. Trimming removed 5 bases from V and 0 bases from J, with 11 bases in between. The germline gives CDR1 SNHLY, CDR2 FYNNEI. This CDR3 is built from 14 residues.

The chain employs TRBV5-1 and TRBJ2-2; possibly TRBD2 for D (6 bases). This CDR3 comprises 15 residues. Germline V gene sequence: CDR1 SGHRS, CDR2 YFSETQ. Trimming pared 6 bases from V and 1 base from J, leaving 13 bases between. In nucleotides, the CDR3 is TGCGCCAGCACCATAGGCGGGGAGAACACCGGGGAGCTGTTTTTT. It yields the protein CASTIGGENTGELFF. The full variable domain, in which reference TRBV5-1 and TRBJ2-2 provide the parts outside the CDR3, is KAGVTQTPRYLIKTRGQQVTLSCSPISGHRSVSWYQQTPGQGLQFLFEYFSETQRNKGNFPGRFSGRQFSNSRSEMNVSTLELGDSALYLCASTIGGENTGELFFGEGSRLTVL.

The chain uses TRBV4-1 and TRBJ1-6; D ambiguous. V lost 0 bases to trimming and J lost 7 bases, with 10 bases between them. Germline V gives CDR1 MGHRA, CDR2 YSYEKL. The CDR3 contains 15 residues. The DNA for the CDR3 is TGCGCCAGCAGCCAAGAAGAGGCCCGCAATTCACCCCTCCACTTT. It codes for CASSQEEARNSPLHF.